The present TCR beta chain was sequenced within a study of Graves' ophthalmopathy and Graves' hyperthyroidism. Transcripts of RNA were the source for amplifying TCR beta CDR3 regions. Following a first-round RT-PCR that used HTBI primers, a second-round multiplex PCR was carried out. Each CDR3 protein gets one entry after TCRdb re-called the multiplex PCR reads with MiXCR. The sample holds around 670,000 distinct CDR3 sequences, 40% seen once. No donor had other autoimmune disease, uncontrolled infection, pregnancy or lactation. Serum thyroxine and TRAb, along with clinical symptoms, thyroid ultrasound and orbital computed tomography, were what diagnosis relied on. A volume of 8 to 10 ml of fresh peripheral blood supplied the PBMCs. Trimming removed 5 bases from V and 4 bases from J, with 20 bases in between. The CDR3 consists of 16 residues. The V gene's germline CDR1 is SEHNR and CDR2 FQNEAQ (reference sequence).

This clonotype was seen only a few times. This clonotype was sampled from an adult man with Graves' ophthalmopathy. The specimen was peripheral blood. The V call is TRBV7-9, the J call TRBJ1-1; the D is unclear. CDR3 sequence: CASSHTHDGLGTEAFF. CDR3 nucleotide sequence: TGTGCCAGCAGCCATACCCACGACGGGCTGGGCACTGAAGCTTTCTTT.